The 22 T cell receptor beta chains below all came from one sample that was sequenced in a study of regulatory T cells in long-lasting Graves disease (dated by TCRdb to the early 2020s). The method behind the library was multiplex PCR. TCRdb records Illumina HiSeq 4000 as the sequencer. iRepertoire HTBI primers and Arm-PCR amplification of CDR3 regions were used to construct TCR beta libraries. TCRdb reran the public reads through fastp at Q25 and MiXCR, keeping productive beta chains. Each entry is one CDR3 protein sequence, shown with its most common DNA and genes. The table for this sample lists 650,000 to 700,000 distinct CDR3 sequences; approximately 31% of them were counted only once. The top ten clones comprise under 50% of the sample. According to the study, the label for this sample's time point signals: persistent/refractory GD, antithyroid drugs over 5 years with positive TRAb. For both TCR sequencing and RNA sequencing, RNA was extracted from PBMCs in TRIzol.

The source material was peripheral blood mononuclear cells (PBMCs), sampled when the disease was refractory, from a patient treated with antithyroid drugs. Receptor source: a female donor with Graves disease.

The J gene is TRBJ2-7, the V gene TRBV9; tentatively, D is TRBD1 (6 bases). The CDR3 length is 15 residues. The germline V gene has CDR1 SGDLS and CDR2 YYNGEE. Trimming cost V 0 bases and J 3 bases, with 13 bases left between them. The CDR3 DNA reads as TGTGCCAGCAGCGTAGAGCCCGGACAGATCTACGAGCAGTACTTC. Amino acid sequence: CASSVEPGQIYEQYF.

This clonotype was counted ten times or more. The chain couples TRBV28 to TRBJ2-4, with D tentatively TRBD1 or TRBD2 (6 bases each). Between the trimmed V and J ends, which lost 3 bases and 0 bases, there was a span of 12 bases. Germline loops: CDR1 MDHEN, CDR2 SYDVKM. CDR3 size: 16 residues. CDR3 coding DNA: TGTGCCAGCAGTTTGTCCGGGGGCCTAGCCAAAAACATTCAGTACTTC. Translating gives CASSLSGGLAKNIQYF.

In its sample, this clonotype was seen a few times. J is TRBJ1-1 and V is TRBV29-1; 9 bases match TRBD1. The germline CDR1 and CDR2 sequences are SQVTM and ANQGSEA. CDR3 length equals 14 residues. Trimming at V came to 2 bases and at J to 6 bases, leaving 7 bases not matched to a gene. The CDR3 bases are TGCAGCGTTGAACTGGGGACAGGGAGGGCTGAAGCTTTCTTT. This sequence encodes CSVELGTGRAEAFF.

The chain employs TRBV28 and TRBJ1-5, with D tentatively TRBD1 (5 bases). CDR3 size: 15 residues. Germline V gene lookup returns CDR1 MDHEN and CDR2 SYDVKM. The ends were cut back, 5 bases at V and 3 bases at J, with 14 bases in the middle. The CDR3 region is CASSEAQGDNQPQHF. Written as DNA, the CDR3 is TGTGCCAGCAGTGAAGCGCAGGGTGACAATCAGCCCCAGCATTTT.

The rearrangement uses TRBV20-1 and TRBJ1-2, with TRBD1 matching over 9 bases. V was clipped by 8 bases and J by 3 bases; unmatched bases: 10. CDR3 length equals 14 residues. CDR1 is DFQATT and CDR2 is SNEGSKA in the germline V gene (reference sequence). The CDR3 is CSPHRGLRDYGYTF. CDR3 sequence (DNA): TGCAGTCCACACAGGGGGCTTAGGGACTATGGCTACACCTTC.

The chain is built from TRBV28 and TRBJ1-2, with unresolved D. From germline, CDR1 is MDHEN and CDR2 SYDVKM. This CDR3 spans 12 amino acids. V lost 3 bases and J lost 8, with 10 bases in between. CDR3 protein: CASSLYGVGYTF. DNA of the CDR3: TGTGCCAGCAGTTTGTACGGGGTCGGCTACACCTTC.

This clonotype was seen just once. The genes are TRBV12-3 or TRBV12-4 and TRBJ2-7; the match to TRBD1 covers 9 bases. Trimming at V came to 7 bases and at J to 0 bases, leaving 7 bases not matched to a gene. The length of the CDR3 is 15 residues. CDR3 bases: TGTGCCAGCACCAAAGACAGGGGGTACTCCTACGAGCAGTACTTC. It specifies CASTKDRGYSYEQYF.

At least ten counts were recorded for this clonotype. The rearrangement links TRBV7-2 to TRBJ1-2, with 7 bases fitting TRBD1. There are 14 residues in the CDR3. The germline CDR1 and CDR2 sequences are SGHTA and FQGNSA. V shed 2 bases, J shed 4 bases, and the junction held 4 bases outside the gene matches. CDR3 protein: CASSLLPGGYGYTF. The CDR3 DNA reads TGTGCCAGCAGCTTACTTCCAGGGGGCTATGGCTACACCTTC.

This clonotype occurred many times. The chain recombines TRBV13 with TRBJ2-5, with 8 bases fitting TRBD2. The CDR3 runs 15 residues. The germline gives CDR1 PRHDT, CDR2 FYEKMQ (reference sequence). V lost 2 bases and J lost 5; bases outside the gene matches: 7. CDR3 sequence (DNA): TGTGCCAGCAGCTTACCAGCGGGAGAGGTGGAGACCCAGTACTTC. This gives the protein CASSLPAGEVETQYF.

This rearrangement joins TRBV6-1 to TRBJ2-3; the match to TRBD1 covers 8 bases. There are 18 residues in the CDR3. V dropped 2 bases and J dropped 3; count of bases not matched to a gene: 13. The germline V gene encodes CDR1 MNHNS and CDR2 SASEGT. The CDR3 here is CASSELGLIQGATDTQYF. CDR3 bases: TGTGCCAGCAGTGAACTTGGGTTGATCCAGGGGGCGACAGATACGCAGTATTTT.

Regarding this clonotype: A read error is possible here, since a much larger clone lies one base away. The gene calls are TRBV11-2 and TRBJ2-5; D gene uncertain. CDR3 size: 14 residues. Germline lookup yields CDR1 SGHAT and CDR2 FQNNGV. The CDR3 spells CAGSQLGHGETQYF. The CDR3 DNA reads TGTGCCGGCAGCCAGCTCGGCCATGGAGAGACCCAGTACTTC.

This clonotype was detected many times. The chain couples TRBV2 to TRBJ2-7; 8 bases line up with TRBD1. Trimming took 0 bases from V and 5 from J; bases not matched to a gene: 9. CDR3 size: 16 residues. Per germline, CDR1 SNHLY and CDR2 FYNNEI. CDR3 loop: CASSEALRTGKDEQYF. Written as DNA, the CDR3 is TGTGCCAGCAGTGAAGCGCTCCGGACAGGGAAGGACGAGCAGTACTTC.

This clonotype was found many times. The chain carries TRBV2 and TRBJ1-5; no definite D call. Germline loops: CDR1 SNHLY, CDR2 FYNNEI. There are 13 residues in the CDR3. V was trimmed by 4 bases and J by 5 bases, leaving 9 bases between them. CDR3 sequence: CASSVRKDQPQHF. DNA of the CDR3: TGTGCCAGCAGTGTGAGAAAAGATCAGCCCCAGCATTTT. Full variable domain (missing parts from reference TRBV2 and TRBJ1-5): EPEVTQTPSHQVTQMGQEVILRCVPISNHLYFYWYRQILGQKVEFLVSFYNNEISEKSEIFDDQFSVERPDGSNFTLKIRSTKLEDSAMYFCASSVRKDQPQHFGDGTRLSIL.

The chain links TRBV20-1 to TRBJ1-6; a possible D gene is TRBD1 (6 bases). This CDR3 spans 16 amino acids. Germline values: CDR1 DFQATT, CDR2 SNEGSKA (reference sequence). Between the trimmed V and J ends, which lost 0 bases and 7 bases, there was a span of 16 bases. CDR3: CSARERQEFPNSPLHF. The CDR3 DNA reads TGCAGTGCTAGAGAACGACAGGAGTTTCCCAATTCACCCCTCCACTTT.

This clonotype was seen at least ten times. The chain combines TRBV28 with TRBJ1-5; no clear D gene. The CDR3 consists of 13 residues. Germline lookup yields CDR1 MDHEN and CDR2 SYDVKM. Trimming stripped 3 bases from V and 7 bases from J, with 10 bases between. The CDR3 is CASSFGSGQPQHF. CDR3 DNA: TGTGCCAGCAGTTTCGGTAGTGGACAGCCCCAGCATTTT.

A few counts support this clonotype. The genes are TRBV30 and TRBJ2-7, with D possibly being TRBD1 or TRBD2 (5 bases each). The length of the CDR3 is 13 residues. Trimming pared 2 bases from V and 2 bases from J, leaving 10 bases between. Germline CDR1 reads GTSNPN; CDR2 reads SVGIG (reference sequence). CDR3 region: CAWSYGATYEQYF. The CDR3 coding sequence is TGTGCCTGGAGTTACGGGGCAACCTACGAGCAGTACTTC.

Ten or more counts support this clonotype. The rearrangement joins TRBV2 to TRBJ1-4; 8 bases line up with TRBD1. Unmatched junction bases numbered 8, after V lost 5 bases and J lost 0 bases. This CDR3 has 17 amino acids. The germline gives CDR1 SNHLY, CDR2 FYNNEI. The CDR3 sequence: CASSRDRTFATNEKLFF. CDR3 coding DNA: TGTGCCAGCAGTAGGGACAGGACCTTTGCAACTAATGAAAAACTGTTTTTT.

The gene calls are TRBV5-1 and TRBJ2-5; TRBD1 aligns across 8 bases. The germline V gene encodes CDR1 SGHRS and CDR2 YFSETQ. The ends lost 4 bases at V and 5 bases at J; junction bases unmatched: 7. CDR3 length: 14 amino acids. This chain's CDR3 is CASSPRTGLETQYF. CDR3 coding DNA: TGCGCCAGCAGCCCCCGGACAGGGCTGGAGACCCAGTACTTC.

The CDR3 spells CASSQELNRGWTEAFF. The CDR3, as DNA: TGTGCCAGCAGCCAAGAATTGAACAGGGGTTGGACTGAAGCTTTCTTT. V gene TRBV4-2 combines with J gene TRBJ1-1; 7 bases fit TRBD1. This CDR3 has 16 amino acids. V shed 0 bases, J shed 5 bases, and the junction held 9 bases outside the gene matches. Germline loops: CDR1 LGHNA, CDR2 YNFKEQ.

This clonotype was counted between two and nine times. The J gene is TRBJ2-6, the V gene TRBV12-5, with D tentatively TRBD1 (6 bases). Germline V lookup: CDR1 LGHNT, CDR2 FRNRAP. The CDR3 is 15 residues long. The V gene lost 8 bases and the J gene lost 2 bases, with 13 bases spanning the gap. Here the CDR3 DNA reads TGTGCTAGTACCTCACAGGGCGCTGGGGCCAACGTCCTGACTTTC. This sequence encodes CASTSQGAGANVLTF.

About this clonotype: A junction end diverges from the germline sequence, so it may reflect a read error. This chain joins TRBV18 and TRBJ1-4; D is possibly TRBD1 (5 bases). The CDR3 totals 14 residues. The germline CDR1 and CDR2 sequences are KGHSH and LQKENI. The CDR3 region has the DNA TGTGCCAGCTCACCACAGGGGACTAGTGAAAAACTGTTTTTT. Protein: CASSPQGTSEKLFF.

The chain has TRBV12-5 and TRBJ1-2; 11 bases are shared with TRBD1. Germline CDR1 LGHNT, CDR2 FRNRAP. The CDR3 contains 13 residues. Trimming at V came to 6 bases and at J to 5 bases, leaving 2 bases not matched to a gene. DNA of the CDR3: TGTGCTAGTGGGGGACAGGGGGATTATGGCTACACCTTC. Its translation: CASGGQGDYGYTF.